This TCR beta chain was obtained from a study of early stage breast cancer tumors. Sequencing used immunoSEQ multiplex PCR; TCRdb keeps in-frame clones, though not all of them. The table shows 5,000 to 5,500 clones, with around 70% occurring only once. A few counts support this clone. The sequence was collected from a person aged 55 to 69 with breast cancer. The sample taken for sequencing was normal breast tissue next to the tumor.

The CDR3 DNA reads TGTGCCAGCAGTGGATTTGCATCGGCCTATGGCTACACCTTC. It translates to CASSGFASAYGYTF. The genes are TRBV2 and TRBJ1-2; D is undetermined. This CDR3 is 14 amino acids long. V was trimmed by 4 bases and J by 4 bases, leaving 13 bases between them. In germline, CDR1 is SNHLY, CDR2 FYNNEI.